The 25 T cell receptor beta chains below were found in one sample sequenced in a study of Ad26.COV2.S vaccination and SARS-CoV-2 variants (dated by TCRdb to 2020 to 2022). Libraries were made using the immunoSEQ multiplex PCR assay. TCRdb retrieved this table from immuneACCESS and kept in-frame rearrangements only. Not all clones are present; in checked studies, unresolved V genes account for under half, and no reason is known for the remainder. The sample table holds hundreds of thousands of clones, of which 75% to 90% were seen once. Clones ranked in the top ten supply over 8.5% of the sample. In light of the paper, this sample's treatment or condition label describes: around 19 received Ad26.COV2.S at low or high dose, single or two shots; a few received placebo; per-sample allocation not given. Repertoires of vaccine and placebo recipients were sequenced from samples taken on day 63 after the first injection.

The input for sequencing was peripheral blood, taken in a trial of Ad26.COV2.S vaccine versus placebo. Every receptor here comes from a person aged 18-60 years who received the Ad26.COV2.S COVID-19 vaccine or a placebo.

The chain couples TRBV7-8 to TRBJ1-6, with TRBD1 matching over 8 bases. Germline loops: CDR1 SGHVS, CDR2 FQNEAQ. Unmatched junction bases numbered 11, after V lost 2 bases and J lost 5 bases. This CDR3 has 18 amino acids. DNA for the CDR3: TGTGCCAGCAGCTTAAGTCGGGTTCCGGGACAGGATAATTCACCCCTCCACTTT. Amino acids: CASSLSRVPGQDNSPLHF.

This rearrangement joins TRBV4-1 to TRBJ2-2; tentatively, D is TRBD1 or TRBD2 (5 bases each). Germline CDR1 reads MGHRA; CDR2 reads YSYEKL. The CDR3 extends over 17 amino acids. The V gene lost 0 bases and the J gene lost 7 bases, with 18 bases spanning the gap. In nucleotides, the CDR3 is TGCGCCAGCAGCCAAGATCCAGGGACGGCACTGGTCGGGGAGCTGTTTTTT. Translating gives CASSQDPGTALVGELFF.

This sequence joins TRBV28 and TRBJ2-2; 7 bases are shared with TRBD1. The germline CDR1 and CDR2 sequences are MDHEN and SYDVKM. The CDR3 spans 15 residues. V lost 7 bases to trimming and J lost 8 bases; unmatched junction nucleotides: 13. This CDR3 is CASNLQGERLGELFF. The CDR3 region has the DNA TGTGCCAGCAACCTCCAGGGGGAGCGTCTGGGGGAGCTGTTTTTT.

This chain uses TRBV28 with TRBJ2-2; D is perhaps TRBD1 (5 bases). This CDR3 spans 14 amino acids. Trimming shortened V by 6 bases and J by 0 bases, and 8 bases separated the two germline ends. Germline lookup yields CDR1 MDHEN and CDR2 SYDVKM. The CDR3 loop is CASRSGSNTGELFF. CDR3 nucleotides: TGTGCCAGCAGGTCAGGGTCGAACACCGGGGAGCTGTTTTTT. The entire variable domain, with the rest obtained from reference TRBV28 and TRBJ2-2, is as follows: DVKVTQSSRYLVKRTGEKVFLECVQDMDHENMFWYRQDPGLGLRLIYFSYDVKMKEKGDIPEGYSVSREKKERFSLILESASTNQTSMYLCASRSGSNTGELFFGEGSRLTVL.

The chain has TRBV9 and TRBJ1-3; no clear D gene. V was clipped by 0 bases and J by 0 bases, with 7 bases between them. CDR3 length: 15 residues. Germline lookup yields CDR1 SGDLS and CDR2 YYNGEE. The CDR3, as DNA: TGTGCCAGCAGCGTAGGAGGAGACTCTGGAAACACCATATATTTT. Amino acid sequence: CASSVGGDSGNTIYF.

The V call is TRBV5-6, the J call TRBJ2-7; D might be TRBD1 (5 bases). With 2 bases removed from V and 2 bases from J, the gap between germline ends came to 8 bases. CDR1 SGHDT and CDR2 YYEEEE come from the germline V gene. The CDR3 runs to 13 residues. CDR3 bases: TGTGCCAGCAGCTTACAGGCAACCTACGAGCAGTACTTC. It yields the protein CASSLQATYEQYF.

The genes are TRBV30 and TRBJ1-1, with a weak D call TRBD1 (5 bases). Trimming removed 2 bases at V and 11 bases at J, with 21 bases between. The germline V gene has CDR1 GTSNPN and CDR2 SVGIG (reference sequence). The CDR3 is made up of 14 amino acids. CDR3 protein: CAWSTQGLLSGAFF. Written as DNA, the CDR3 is TGTGCCTGGAGTACCCAGGGTCTTCTATCAGGCGCTTTCTTT.

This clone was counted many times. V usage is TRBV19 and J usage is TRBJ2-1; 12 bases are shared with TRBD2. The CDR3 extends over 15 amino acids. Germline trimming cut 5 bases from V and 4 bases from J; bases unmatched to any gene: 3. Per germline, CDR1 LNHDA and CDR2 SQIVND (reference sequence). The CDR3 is CASSLAGGPYNEQFF. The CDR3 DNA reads TGTGCCAGTAGTCTAGCGGGGGGGCCATACAATGAGCAGTTCTTC.

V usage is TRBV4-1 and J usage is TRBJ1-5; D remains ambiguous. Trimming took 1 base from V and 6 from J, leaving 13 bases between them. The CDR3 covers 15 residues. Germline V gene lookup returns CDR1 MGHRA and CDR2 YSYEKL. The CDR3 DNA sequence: TGCGCCAGCAGCCAAGTAGGAGGGTTTGGTCAGCCCCAGCATTTT. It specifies CASSQVGGFGQPQHF.

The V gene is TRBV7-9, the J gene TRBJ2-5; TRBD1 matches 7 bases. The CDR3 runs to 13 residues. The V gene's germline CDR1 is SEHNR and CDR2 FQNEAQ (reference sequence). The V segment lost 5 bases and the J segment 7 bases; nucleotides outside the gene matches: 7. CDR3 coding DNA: TGTGCCAGCAGCGCCAGACAGGGTCTGACCCAGTACTTC. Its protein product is CASSARQGLTQYF. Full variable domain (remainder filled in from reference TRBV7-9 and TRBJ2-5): DTGVSQNPRHKITKRGQNVTFRCDPISEHNRLYWYRQTLGQGPEFLTYFQNEAQLEKSRLLSDRFSAERPKGSFSTLEIQRTEQGDSAMYLCASSARQGLTQYFGPGTRLLVL.

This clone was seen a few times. Here the CDR3 DNA reads TGTGCCAGCAGCTCCCCACCCGCGGCTAGCGACTACTACGAGCAGTACTTC. As protein: CASSSPPAASDYYEQYF. This chain uses TRBV7-9 with TRBJ2-7; possibly TRBD2 for D (6 bases). V lost 4 bases to trimming and J lost 3 bases, with 22 bases between them. This CDR3 has 17 amino acids. CDR1 is SEHNR, CDR2 FQNEAQ, per germline (reference sequence).

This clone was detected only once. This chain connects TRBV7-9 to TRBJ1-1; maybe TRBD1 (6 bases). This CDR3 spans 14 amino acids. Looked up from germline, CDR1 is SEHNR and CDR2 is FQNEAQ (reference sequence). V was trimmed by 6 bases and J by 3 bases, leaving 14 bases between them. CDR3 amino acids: CASSLTGFDTEAFF. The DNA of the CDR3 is TGTGCCAGCAGTTTAACAGGGTTCGACACTGAAGCTTTCTTT.

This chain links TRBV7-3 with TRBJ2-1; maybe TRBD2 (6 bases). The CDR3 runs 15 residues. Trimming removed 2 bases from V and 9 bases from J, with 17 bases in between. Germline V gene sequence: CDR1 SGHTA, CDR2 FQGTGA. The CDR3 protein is CASSLAGGTASEQFF. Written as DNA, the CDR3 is TGTGCCAGCAGCTTAGCTGGCGGGACGGCGAGTGAGCAGTTCTTC.

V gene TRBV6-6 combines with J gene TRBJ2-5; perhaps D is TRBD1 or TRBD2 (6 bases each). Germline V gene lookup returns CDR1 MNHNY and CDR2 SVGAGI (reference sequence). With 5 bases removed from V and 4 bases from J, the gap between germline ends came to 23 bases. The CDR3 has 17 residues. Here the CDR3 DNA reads TGTGCCAGCAGTCCCTTCGGGGGCCCCCGGGGAGGAGAGACCCAGTACTTC. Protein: CASSPFGGPRGGETQYF.

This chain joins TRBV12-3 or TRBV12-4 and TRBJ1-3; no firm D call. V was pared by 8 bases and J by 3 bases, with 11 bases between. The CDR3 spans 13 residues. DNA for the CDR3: TGTGCCAGCGCCGGTGGGGTTGGAAACACCATATATTTT. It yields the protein CASAGGVGNTIYF.

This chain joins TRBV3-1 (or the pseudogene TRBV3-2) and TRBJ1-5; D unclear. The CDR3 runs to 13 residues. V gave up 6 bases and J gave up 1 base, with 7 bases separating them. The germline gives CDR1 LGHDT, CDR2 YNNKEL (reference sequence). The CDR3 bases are TGTGCCAGCAGGAGTGGGAGCAATCAGCCCCAGCATTTT. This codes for CASRSGSNQPQHF.

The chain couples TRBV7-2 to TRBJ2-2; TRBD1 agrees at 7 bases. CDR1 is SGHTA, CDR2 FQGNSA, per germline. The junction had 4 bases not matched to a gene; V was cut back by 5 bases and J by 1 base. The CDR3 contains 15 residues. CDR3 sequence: CASSLGQVNTGELFF. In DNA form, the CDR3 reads TGTGCCAGCAGCCTCGGACAGGTGAACACCGGGGAGCTGTTTTTT.

The CDR3 DNA sequence: TGTGCCAGTAGTATAGTGGGGACAGGGGGCAGGCAGCCCCAGCATTTT. This translates into CASSIVGTGGRQPQHF. V usage is TRBV19 and J usage is TRBJ1-5, with 12 bases identical to TRBD1. J lost 7 bases, V lost 1 base, and 5 bases had no gene match. Per germline, CDR1 LNHDA and CDR2 SQIVND (reference sequence). The CDR3 is 16 amino acids.

The CDR3 here is CASSLGGGAGYTF. The CDR3 bases are TGTGCCAGCAGCTTAGGAGGGGGCGCGGGCTACACCTTC. The J gene is TRBJ1-2, the V gene TRBV7-2; 7 nucleotides agree with TRBD1. Germline CDR1 is SGHTA and CDR2 is FQGNSA. CDR3 length: 13 amino acids. V lost 1 base and J lost 8; bases outside the gene matches: 4.

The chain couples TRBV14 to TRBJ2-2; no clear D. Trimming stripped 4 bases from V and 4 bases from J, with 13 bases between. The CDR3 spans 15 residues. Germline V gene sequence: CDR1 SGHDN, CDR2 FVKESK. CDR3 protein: CASSRLGPPTGELFF. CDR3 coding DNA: TGTGCCAGCAGCCGATTAGGGCCCCCCACCGGGGAGCTGTTTTTT.

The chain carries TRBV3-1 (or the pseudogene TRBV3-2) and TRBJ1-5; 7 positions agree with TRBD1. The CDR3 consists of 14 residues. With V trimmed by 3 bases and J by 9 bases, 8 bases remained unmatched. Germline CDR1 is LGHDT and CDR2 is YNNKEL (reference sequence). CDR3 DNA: TGTGCCAGCAGCCACCAGGGGGGAGGTGTGCCCCAGCATTTT. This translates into CASSHQGGGVPQHF.

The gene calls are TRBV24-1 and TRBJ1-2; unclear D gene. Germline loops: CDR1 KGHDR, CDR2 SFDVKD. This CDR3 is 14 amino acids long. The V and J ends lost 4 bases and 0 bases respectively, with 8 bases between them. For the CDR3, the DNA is TGTGCCACCAGTGAAGGCCCTGCTAACTATGGCTACACCTTC. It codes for CATSEGPANYGYTF.

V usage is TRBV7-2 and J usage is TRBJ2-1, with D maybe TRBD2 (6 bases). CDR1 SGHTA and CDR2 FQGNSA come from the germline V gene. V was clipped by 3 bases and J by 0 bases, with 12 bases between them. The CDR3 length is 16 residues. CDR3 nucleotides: TGTGCCAGCAGCTTTAGCGGAATGAGCTCCTACAATGAGCAGTTCTTC. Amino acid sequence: CASSFSGMSSYNEQFF.

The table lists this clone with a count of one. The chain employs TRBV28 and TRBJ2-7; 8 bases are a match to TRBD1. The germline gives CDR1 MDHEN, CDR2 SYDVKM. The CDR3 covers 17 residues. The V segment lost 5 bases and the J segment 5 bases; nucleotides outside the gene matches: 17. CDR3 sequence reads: CASSPPTGTGDKHEQYF. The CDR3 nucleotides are TGTGCCAGCAGTCCCCCAACCGGGACAGGAGACAAACACGAGCAGTACTTC.

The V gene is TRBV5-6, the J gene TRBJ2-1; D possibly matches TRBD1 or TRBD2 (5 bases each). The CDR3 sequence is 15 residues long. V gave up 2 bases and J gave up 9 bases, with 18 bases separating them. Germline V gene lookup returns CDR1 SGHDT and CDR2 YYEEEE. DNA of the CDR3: TGTGCCAGCAGCTTAGCGAGGGGAGCCCAGGGTGAGCAGTTCTTC. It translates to CASSLARGAQGEQFF.